The rows below give T cell receptor beta chains drawn from one sample of a study of graft-versus-host responses after intestinal transplantation. The antigens these receptors bind are not known. The repertoire was sequenced with immunoSEQ multiplex PCR; TCRdb's copy has only in-frame clones and lacks some. The sample has 90,000 to 150,000 clones; around 95% are singletons. Sample: unstimulated CD8+ T cells sorted from spleen or lymph node cells, taken before intestinal transplant. These receptors all stem from a human donor who received an intestinal transplant. Both conserved end residues are part of each CDR3. A D gene is named only where the DNA matches it firmly. Some rows mark clone size as missing; the rest say once, few, many or name a class of expanded clone.

abundance: NA; d_gene: NA; j_gene: TRBJ1-1; v_gene: TRBV11-2; CDR3aa: CASSKGWGTEAFF; CDR3nt: TGTGCCAGCAGCAAAGGATGGGGGACTGAAGCTTTCTTT
abundance: NA; d_gene: NA; j_gene: TRBJ2-7; v_gene: TRBV28; CDR3aa: CASGGSYEQYF; CDR3nt: TGTGCCAGCGGCGGATCCTACGAGCAGTACTTC
abundance: NA; d_gene: NA; j_gene: TRBJ1-1; v_gene: TRBV7-9; CDR3aa: CASSLTVNTEAFF; CDR3nt: TGTGCCAGCAGCTTAACAGTGAACACTGAAGCTTTCTTT
abundance: NA; d_gene: NA; j_gene: TRBJ1-5; v_gene: TRBV9; CDR3aa: CASSVGGAGNQPQHF; CDR3nt: TGTGCCAGCAGCGTAGGGGGGGCCGGCAATCAGCCCCAGCATTTT
abundance: few; d_gene: NA; j_gene: TRBJ1-5; v_gene: TRBV19; CDR3aa: CASSIDTGEWQPQHF; CDR3nt: TGTGCCAGTAGTATAGATACGGGGGAATGGCAGCCCCAGCATTTT
abundance: NA; d_gene: NA; j_gene: TRBJ2-2; v_gene: TRBV9; CDR3aa: CASSVGLGDTGELFF; CDR3nt: TGTGCCAGCAGCGTAGGTCTGGGTGACACCGGGGAGCTGTTTTTT
abundance: NA; d_gene: NA; j_gene: TRBJ2-3; v_gene: TRBV30; CDR3aa: CAWRPRDVATDTQYF; CDR3nt: TGTGCCTGGAGACCGCGGGATGTAGCCACAGATACGCAGTATTTT
abundance: NA; d_gene: NA; j_gene: TRBJ2-3; v_gene: TRBV4-3; CDR3aa: CASSQAAPRDTQYF; CDR3nt: TGCGCCAGCAGCCAAGCAGCACCACGAGATACGCAGTATTTT
abundance: NA; d_gene: NA; j_gene: TRBJ1-4; v_gene: TRBV7-9; CDR3aa: CASRLEAEEKLFF; CDR3nt: TGTGCCAGCAGATTAGAGGCGGAAGAAAAACTGTTTTTT
abundance: NA; d_gene: NA; j_gene: TRBJ1-1; v_gene: TRBV7-3; CDR3aa: CASSPGRNTEAFF; CDR3nt: TGTGCCAGCAGCCCGGGGCGGAACACTGAAGCTTTCTTT
abundance: NA; d_gene: TRBD2; j_gene: TRBJ2-1; v_gene: TRBV6-6; CDR3aa: CASSFSGVEQFF; CDR3nt: TGTGCCAGCAGCTTTAGCGGGGTTGAGCAGTTCTTC
abundance: NA; d_gene: NA; j_gene: TRBJ2-7; v_gene: TRBV28; CDR3aa: CASSGHEGSYYEQYF; CDR3nt: TGTGCCAGCAGTGGACATGAGGGATCCTACTACGAGCAGTACTTC
abundance: NA; d_gene: NA; j_gene: TRBJ1-5; v_gene: TRBV11-2; CDR3aa: CASSLEAGSNQPQHF; CDR3nt: TGTGCCAGCAGCTTAGAGGCAGGTAGCAATCAGCCCCAGCATTTT
abundance: NA; d_gene: NA; j_gene: TRBJ2-7; v_gene: TRBV19; CDR3aa: CASSTQGPYEQYF; CDR3nt: TGTGCCAGTAGTACCCAGGGGCCCTACGAGCAGTACTTC
abundance: once; d_gene: TRBD1; j_gene: TRBJ2-3; v_gene: TRBV9; CDR3aa: CASSATGVDTQYF; CDR3nt: TGTGCCAGCAGCGCCACAGGGGTCGATACGCAGTATTTT
abundance: NA; d_gene: NA; j_gene: TRBJ1-5; v_gene: TRBV11-2; CDR3aa: CASRSGRDQPQHF; CDR3nt: TGTGCCAGCAGATCAGGGAGGGATCAGCCCCAGCATTTT
abundance: NA; d_gene: NA; j_gene: TRBJ2-3; v_gene: TRBV27; CDR3aa: CAGSSISWGTDTQYF; CDR3nt: TGTGCCGGCAGTTCCATATCCTGGGGCACAGATACGCAGTATTTT
abundance: NA; d_gene: NA; j_gene: TRBJ1-1; v_gene: TRBV4-3; CDR3aa: CASSQVSLENTEAFF; CDR3nt: TGCGCCAGCAGCCAAGTCAGTCTGGAGAACACTGAAGCTTTCTTT
abundance: NA; d_gene: NA; j_gene: TRBJ1-1; v_gene: TRBV27; CDR3aa: CASSTSRDMNTEAFF; CDR3nt: TGTGCCAGCAGTACGTCCAGGGATATGAACACTGAAGCTTTCTTT
abundance: NA; d_gene: TRBD2; j_gene: TRBJ2-1; v_gene: TRBV2; CDR3aa: CASSERGAGVPDNEQFF; CDR3nt: TGTGCCAGCAGTGAAAGAGGAGCGGGAGTACCTGACAATGAGCAGTTCTTC